This TCR beta chain is from a study of control samples from healthy donors and cancer patients. V shed 3 bases and J 8 bases; nucleotides not matched to a gene: 11. The CDR3 has 17 amino acids. Per germline, CDR1 MGHRA and CDR2 YSYEKL. Sequenced by immunoSEQ multiplex PCR; TCRdb stores in-frame clones only, minus some. The sample shows about 140,000 clones, about 90% of them seen only once. Source material: blood. J is TRBJ2-1 and V is TRBV4-1; 12 bases line up with TRBD2. This receptor was obtained from a man between 18 and 35 years old in good health. The CDR3 is CASSQLAGGKGLHEQFF. CDR3 sequence (DNA): TGCGCCAGCAGCCAGCTAGCGGGGGGGAAAGGACTCCATGAGCAGTTCTTC.